These T cell receptor beta chains were read from a single sample in a study of T-cell memory formation after mild COVID-19. MiXCR was run by TCRdb on the 5' RACE reads, yielding one entry per CDR3 protein. The sample includes roughly 150,000 distinct CDR3 sequences, over 10% of them seen just once. The material sequenced was PBMCs or a T cell subset sorted from them (not recorded which). The receptors come from a man aged 18-30 years who had mild COVID-19 (a few samples of this study predate the infection). Cell type and time point are not known. The CDR3 runs from the conserved cysteine through the conserved F or W. Fields, in order: V gene, J gene, D gene, clone size, CDR3 length, CDR3 protein, CDR3 DNA. D genes are given only for firm matches. Clone size is given for some rows only: seen once, a few or many times, or a class if the clone is expanded.

>TRBV7-2|TRBJ1-4|.|few|15
CASSPQRATNEKLFF
TGTGCCAGCAGTCCACAGAGAGCAACTAATGAAAAACTGTTTTTT
>TRBV5-1|TRBJ1-1|.|few|15
CASSPGNRLSTEAFF
TGCGCCAGCAGCCCAGGGAACAGGTTGAGCACTGAAGCTTTCTTT
>TRBV20-1|TRBJ1-5|.|many|13
CSARMAPNQPQHF
TGCAGTGCTAGAATGGCACCAAATCAGCCCCAGCATTTT
>TRBV12-3/TRBV12-4|TRBJ2-2|.|.|13
CASSFSDTGELFF
TGTGCCAGCAGTTTTAGCGACACCGGGGAGCTGTTTTTT
>TRBV10-3|TRBJ2-1|.|few|14
CAISEGPPSNEQFF
TGTGCCATCAGTGAGGGGCCACCATCGAATGAGCAGTTCTTC
>TRBV7-9|TRBJ1-2|.|.|14
CASSTGRRGYGYTF
TGTGCCAGCAGCACGGGCCGGCGGGGCTATGGCTACACCTTC
>TRBV28|TRBJ2-1|.|.|14
CASRNRRGSFSQFF
TGTGCCAGCAGGAATCGGCGGGGATCCTTTTCCCAGTTCTTC
>TRBV18|TRBJ2-1|TRBD1|few|15
CASSPGQGGYNEQFF
TGTGCCAGCTCACCGGGACAGGGTGGGTACAATGAGCAGTTCTTC
>TRBV12-5|TRBJ1-1|.|few|13
CASGLEPGGEAFF
TGTGCTAGTGGTTTGGAGCCCGGGGGGGAAGCTTTCTTT
>TRBV29-1|TRBJ2-3|.|few|14
CSVVGYTSTDTQYF
TGCAGCGTTGTTGGCTACACAAGCACAGATACGCAGTATTTT
>TRBV7-2|TRBJ2-3|.|.|12
CASSLDVDTQYF
TGTGCCAGCAGCTTAGACGTGGATACGCAGTATTTT
>TRBV5-4|TRBJ1-2|TRBD1|.|15
CASSSPGQGSYGYTF
TGTGCCAGCAGCTCCCCCGGACAGGGTAGCTATGGCTACACCTTC
>TRBV18|TRBJ2-3|TRBD2|.|16
CASSPRLAGSTDTQYF
TGTGCCAGCTCACCACGACTAGCGGGGTCAACAGATACGCAGTATTTT
>TRBV7-2|TRBJ2-5|TRBD2|few|14
CASSLTGGAETQYF
TGTGCCAGCAGCTTAACGGGGGGGGCGGAGACCCAGTACTTC
>TRBV15|TRBJ1-2|TRBD1|many|16
CATSREGTAKNYGYTF
TGTGCCACCAGCAGAGAAGGGACAGCGAAAAACTATGGCTACACCTTC
>TRBV6-2/TRBV6-3|TRBJ2-3|TRBD2|few|15
CASRSWAGGPDTQYF
TGTGCCAGCCGCTCTTGGGCGGGGGGGCCTGATACGCAGTATTTT
>TRBV12-3/TRBV12-4|TRBJ2-7|TRBD2|many|15
CASSPTSGGTNEQYF
TGTGCCAGCAGTCCGACTAGCGGGGGGACCAACGAGCAGTACTTC
>TRBV5-1|TRBJ2-1|.|few|16
CASSLARGSSYNEQFF
TGCGCCAGCAGCTTGGCTAGGGGGAGCTCCTACAATGAGCAGTTCTTC
>TRBV6-2/TRBV6-3|TRBJ2-1|TRBD2|.|15
CASSTPGTSPGGQFF
TGTGCCAGCAGCACACCCGGGACTAGCCCCGGAGGGCAGTTCTTC
>TRBV6-5|TRBJ1-2|TRBD1|.|17
CASSYSTGQVVDYGYTF
TGTGCCAGCAGTTACTCGACGGGACAGGTTGTGGACTATGGCTACACCTTC
>TRBV2|TRBJ2-5|.|.|13
CATRGDIQETQYF
TGTGCCACCAGGGGAGACATCCAAGAGACCCAGTACTTC
>TRBV7-2|TRBJ1-1|.|.|13
CASSLGINTEAFF
TGTGCCAGCAGCTTAGGGATTAACACTGAAGCTTTCTTT
>TRBV4-2|TRBJ2-6|.|.|19
CASSQVGGTDSSGANVLTF
TGTGCCAGCAGCCAAGTTGGGGGGACGGACTCCTCTGGGGCCAACGTCCTGACTTTC
>TRBV5-4|TRBJ2-5|TRBD2|.|15
CASRGRERGEETQYF
TGTGCCAGTCGTGGGCGGGAGAGAGGGGAAGAGACCCAGTACTTC